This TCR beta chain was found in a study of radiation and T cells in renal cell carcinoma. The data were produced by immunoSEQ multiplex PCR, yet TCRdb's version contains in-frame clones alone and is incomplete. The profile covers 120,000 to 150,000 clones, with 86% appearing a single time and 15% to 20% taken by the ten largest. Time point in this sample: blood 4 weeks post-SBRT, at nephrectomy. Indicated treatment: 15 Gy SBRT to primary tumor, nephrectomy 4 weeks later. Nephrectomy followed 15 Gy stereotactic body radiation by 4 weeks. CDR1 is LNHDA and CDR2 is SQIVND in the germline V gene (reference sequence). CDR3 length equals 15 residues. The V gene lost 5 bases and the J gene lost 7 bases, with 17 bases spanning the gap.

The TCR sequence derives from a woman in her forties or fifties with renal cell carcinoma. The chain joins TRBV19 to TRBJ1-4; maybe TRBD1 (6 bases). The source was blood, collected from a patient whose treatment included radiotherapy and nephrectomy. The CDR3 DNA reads TGTGCCAGTAGTGGTTACAGGGTGGGGGCTGAAAAACTGTTTTTT. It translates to CASSGYRVGAEKLFF.